The next 7 T cell receptor beta chains were all read from a single sample in a study of blood T cells in healthy people across ages. Next came a second PCR, run for about 7 to 12 cycles, which used a sample-barcoded 5' primer along with a J-beta primer mix. MiXCR, applied by TCRdb to the 5' RACE reads, yields one record per CDR3 protein. The sample lists around 650,000 distinct CDR3 sequences, 32% occurring once. The sequenced sample was blood. The receptors shown here come from a woman older than 75 in good health.

A few counts support this clonotype. The genes are TRBV20-1 and TRBJ1-1; no firm D call. V was clipped by 6 bases and J by 0 bases, with 11 bases between them. Looked up from germline, CDR1 is DFQATT and CDR2 is SNEGSKA (reference sequence). This CDR3 has 13 residues. This CDR3 is CSADITMNTEAFF. The CDR3 bases are TGCAGTGCCGACATCACCATGAACACTGAAGCTTTCTTT.

On this clonotype: A much larger clone is a single base away; this may be a read error. The V gene is TRBV29-1, the J gene TRBJ1-2, with 7 bases identical to TRBD1. The germline V gene has CDR1 SQVTM and CDR2 ANQGSEA. The CDR3 is 12 residues long. V lost 4 bases and J lost 12; bases outside the gene matches: 11. CDR3 sequence (DNA): TGCAGCGTTGCAGGGGGAAGGGGAGGCCACACCTTC. This codes for CSVAGGRGGHTF.

The V and J genes are TRBV15 and TRBJ2-3; 9 positions match TRBD1. Germline CDR1 reads LNHNV; CDR2 reads YYDKDF (reference sequence). The CDR3 covers 15 residues. J was trimmed by 4 bases and V by 6 bases; bases with no gene match: 8. The chain's CDR3 is CATSHRDRDADTQYF. DNA of the CDR3: TGTGCCACCAGTCACCGGGACAGGGATGCAGATACGCAGTATTTT.

Details on this clonotype: One end of the junction fails to match germline, which may point to a read error. The V gene is TRBV6-5, the J gene TRBJ1-5; TRBD1 aligns across 9 bases. From germline, CDR1 is MNHEY and CDR2 SVGAGI. The CDR3 totals 13 residues. CDR3 protein: CASRGQGGQPQHF. In DNA form, the CDR3 reads TGTGCAAGCAGGGGACAGGGTGGTCAGCCCCAGCATTTT.

This clonotype was found many times. The CDR3 DNA sequence: TGTGCCAGCAGCTATGGGGACAGGGAAGGTGAAAAACTGTTTTTT. The encoded protein is CASSYGDREGEKLFF. The chain links TRBV7-2 to TRBJ1-4; TRBD1 aligns across 9 bases. V was pared by 4 bases and J by 7 bases, with 7 bases of the junction left unmatched. CDR3 length: 15 amino acids. The germline gives CDR1 SGHTA, CDR2 FQGNSA.

The rearrangement uses TRBV6-5 and TRBJ1-2; 9 bases align to TRBD1. This CDR3 spans 13 amino acids. Trimming cost V 6 bases and J 8 bases; bases outside gene matches: 7. CDR1 is MNHEY and CDR2 is SVGAGI in the germline V gene. The CDR3 loop is CASSGDRAKGYTF. The DNA of the CDR3 is TGTGCCAGCAGCGGGGACAGGGCGAAAGGCTACACCTTC.

Turning to this clonotype: The junction departs from the called germline gene at one end, perhaps through a read error. V usage is TRBV7-9 and J usage is TRBJ2-2, with D possibly TRBD2 on 6 matching bases. Germline CDR1 SEHNR, CDR2 FQNEAQ (reference sequence). The CDR3 runs to 17 residues. CDR3 DNA sequence: TGTGCCTGCAGCTTATCGCGGAGGGGATACAACACCGGGGAGCTGTTTTTT. This translates into CACSLSRRGYNTGELFF.